This TCR beta chain was captured in a study of human T cells and chemical hapten exposure. Overall study context: Patch tests put 0.01% DPC on the upper back, read at 6 days. Study results and caveats: Alopecia in the donors means their immune response may deviate from healthy people's.

TCRdb fed the RACE reads into MiXCR, producing one record per CDR3 protein. The sample lists around 60,000 distinct CDR3 sequences, around 7% seen once, with 1.5% to 2% in the top ten. Time point described: pre-sensitization, week 0. Treatment indicated: therapeutic diphenylcyclopropenone sensitization with weekly scalp DPC. Before extraction, the whole blood was not fractionated, and total RNA was taken from it. The CDR3 runs 13 residues. The V end lost 10 bases, the J end lost 5 bases, and 14 bases lay between the germline ends. CDR1 SGHTA and CDR2 FQGTGA come from the germline V gene. There are many counts of this clonotype. Its antigen is currently unknown.

The sample was whole blood, taken in connection with sensitization to the hapten diphenylcyclopropenone (DPC). The rearrangement links TRBV7-3 to TRBJ1-4; D is perhaps TRBD1 (6 bases). This receptor was obtained from a woman aged 25 to 45 with alopecia areata. Some clones in this sample may be carry-over from other donors' samples. The CDR3 DNA is TGTGCCAAACAAGGGGGACGAAATGAAAAACTGTTTTTT. Its protein product is CAKQGGRNEKLFF.